This is a list of T cell receptor beta chains from one sample in a study of shared clonotypes between healthy human individuals. Profiling relied on immunoSEQ multiplex PCR, and the TCRdb table lists in-frame clones only, not all of them. The sample consists of fewer than 650,000 clones, roughly four fifths of them appearing once. The sample consisted of PBMCs. The receptors here all came from a woman aged 40-49 years in good health. Some clones in this sample may be carry-over from other donors' samples. CDR3s include the opening cysteine and the closing phenylalanine or tryptophan. The D gene is left open where the match is weak. Rows may omit the clone size; those that give it use once, few, many or a size class.

.	TRBJ1-3	14	TRBV30	.	TGTGCCTGGAGTGGGGCAGGATATGAGGGGACCATATATTTT	CAWSGAGYEGTIYF
TRBD1	TRBJ2-4	16	TRBV18	.	TGTGCCAGCTCACTGGCAGGGGGCTTTACCAAAAACATTCAGTACTTC	CASSLAGGFTKNIQYF
TRBD2	TRBJ2-7	15	TRBV19	.	TGTGCCAGTAGTACCACTAGCGGGAGACCCTACGAGCAGTACTTC	CASSTTSGRPYEQYF
.	TRBJ1-2	14	TRBV6-1	.	TGTGCCAGCATCGGTGCAAGGTCTAACTATGGCTACACCTTC	CASIGARSNYGYTF
.	TRBJ2-3	14	TRBV7-2	few	TGTGCCAGCAGCTTAGTCCCTGGAACAGATACGCAGTATTTT	CASSLVPGTDTQYF
.	TRBJ2-2	18	TRBV4-2	.	TGTGCCAGCAGCCAAGTCTCCGGGACGGGGGCTTACACCGGGGAGCTGTTTTTT	CASSQVSGTGAYTGELFF
TRBD1	TRBJ1-2	14	TRBV7-9	.	TGTGCCAGCAGCCCAAGACAGGGTACCTATGGCTACACCTTC	CASSPRQGTYGYTF
TRBD1	TRBJ1-1	19	TRBV28	few	TGTGCCACCAGGGACCCCTCTTTGAGGACAGGGGCGGAGGGGGATGAAGCTTTCTTT	CATRDPSLRTGAEGDEAFF
.	TRBJ2-7	13	TRBV28	.	TGTGCCAGCCGGGGGGCGGTGGGCTACGAGCAGTACTTC	CASRGAVGYEQYF
TRBD1	TRBJ1-5	12	TRBV6-6	.	TGTGCCAGCAGTGGACAGGACCAGCCCCAGCATTTT	CASSGQDQPQHF
.	TRBJ2-2	13	TRBV11-3	.	TGTGCCAGCAGCTTGGGTTCCACCGGGGAGCTGTTTTTT	CASSLGSTGELFF
.	TRBJ2-1	12	TRBV6-5	.	TGTGCCAGCAGATCGTACTACAATGAGCAGTTCTTC	CASRSYYNEQFF
TRBD1	TRBJ2-1	14	TRBV10-1	few	TGCGCCAGCAGTAGGACAGGGTCGAACAATGAGCAGTTCTTC	CASSRTGSNNEQFF
.	TRBJ2-2	13	TRBV15	.	TGTGCCACCAGCAGAGATTTCCTCGGGGAGCTGTTTTTT	CATSRDFLGELFF
TRBD1	TRBJ1-1	16	TRBV28	.	TGTGCCAGCAGTTTAGGTCCGGGACAGGGGAACACTGAAGCTTTCTTT	CASSLGPGQGNTEAFF
.	TRBJ1-2	13	TRBV7-2	few	TGTGCCAGCAGCTTAAGGGCAGACTATGGCTACACCTTC	CASSLRADYGYTF
.	TRBJ1-2	14	TRBV5-1	.	TGCGCCAGCAGCTTGGAGGAGGGGAGCTATGGCTACACCTTC	CASSLEEGSYGYTF
.	TRBJ2-7	15	TRBV28	.	TGTGCCAGCAGGCCAGGGTTCGCTAGAGCCTACGAGCAGTACTTC	CASRPGFARAYEQYF
.	TRBJ2-7	15	TRBV12-2	once	TGTGCAAGTCGCGCCAGCCGGGGACCGCGCTACGAGCAGTACTTC	CASRASRGPRYEQYF
.	TRBJ1-1	13	TRBV5-1	.	TGCGCCAGCAGCAAGGGTATGAACACTGAAGCTTTCTTT	CASSKGMNTEAFF
.	TRBJ2-3	14	TRBV28	.	TGTGCCAGCAGTTCCTCACAAGGCACAGATACGCAGTATTTT	CASSSSQGTDTQYF
.	TRBJ1-3	15	TRBV5-4	.	TGTGCCAGCAGCTCCGGGCTACGCTCTGGAAACACCATATATTTT	CASSSGLRSGNTIYF
.	TRBJ2-3	17	TRBV5-6	.	TGTGCCAGCAGCTTGACCTCTATATCCTGGGGAGGAGATACGCAGTATTTT	CASSLTSISWGGDTQYF
.	TRBJ1-1	15	TRBV28	.	TGTGCCAGCAGTTCCAACCCCTCTATTCGGAGTGAAGCTTTCTTT	CASSSNPSIRSEAFF
.	TRBJ2-7	13	TRBV6-1	.	TGTGCCAGCAGTTGGAGTGAGATCTACGAGCAGTACTTC	CASSWSEIYEQYF
TRBD2	TRBJ2-5	14	TRBV6-1	.	TGTGCCAGCAGTGTCCTAGCGGCCCCAAGGACCCAGTACTTC	CASSVLAAPRTQYF
TRBD1	TRBJ2-2	18	TRBV4-3	.	TGCGCCAGCAGCCCAAACCCCCAAACGACAGGGGACACCGGGGAGCTGTTTTTT	CASSPNPQTTGDTGELFF
TRBD1	TRBJ2-2	14	TRBV30	.	TGTGCCTGGACCCAAGACAGGGCCGGCGGGGAGCTGTTTTTT	CAWTQDRAGGELFF
.	TRBJ2-7	11	TRBV7-9	many	TGTGCCAGCAGCTTCTTTGACGAGCAGTACTTC	CASSFFDEQYF
.	TRBJ1-2	12	TRBV7-9	.	TGTGCCAGCAGCTTATCATGGGATGGCTACACCTTC	CASSLSWDGYTF
TRBD1	TRBJ2-7	13	TRBV10-3	.	TGTGCCATCACCCGGGACAGGGGCTACGAGCAGCACTTC	CAITRDRGYEQHF
.	TRBJ1-4	13	TRBV28	few	TGTGCCAGCAGCCGGGACATCGATGAAAAACTGTTTTTT	CASSRDIDEKLFF
.	TRBJ2-1	18	TRBV7-2	.	TGTGCCAGCAGCTTAGATCCCGCGGGGGCAGGGTTTCGCAATGAGCAGTTCTTC	CASSLDPAGAGFRNEQFF
TRBD2	TRBJ2-2	15	TRBV5-1	.	TGCGCCAGCAGCTATAGCGGGGCTAACACCGGGGAGCTGTTTTTT	CASSYSGANTGELFF
TRBD2	TRBJ2-5	17	TRBV4-2	.	TGTGCCAGCAGCCAACCCCTAGCGGGAGGCCACCAAGAGACCCAGTACTTC	CASSQPLAGGHQETQYF